Below, 3 T cell receptor beta chains from the same sample are listed, as sequenced in a study of beta chain features in type 1 diabetes. Isolated RNA was reverse transcribed in full, so expressed TCRB transcripts were sequenced. Assay used: immunoSEQ multiplex PCR; TCRdb lists only in-frame clones, some missing. The sample holds some 410,000 clones, 14% seen once. The specimen was naive CD4+ T cells from blood. The receptors stem from a man under 40 in good health.

The rearrangement uses TRBV5-1 and TRBJ2-3, with TRBD2 as a possible D gene (5 bases). The CDR3 contains 15 residues. Germline V gives CDR1 SGHRS, CDR2 YFSETQ. V was shortened by 4 bases and J by 2 bases, with 14 bases between the two germline ends. The CDR3 loop is CASSRAGRFTDTQYF. The CDR3 coding sequence is TGCGCCAGCAGCAGGGCGGGCAGGTTCACAGATACGCAGTATTTT.

This chain links TRBV15 with TRBJ2-7, with D possibly TRBD2 on 6 matching bases. Germline V lookup: CDR1 LNHNV, CDR2 YYDKDF (reference sequence). The CDR3 is 15 residues long. V lost 0 bases and J lost 6, with 15 bases in between. CDR3 coding DNA: TGTGCCACCAGCAGAGATCAGGCGGTGGGAGGCGAGCAGTACTTC. Translated, it gives CATSRDQAVGGEQYF.

The rearrangement uses TRBV9 and TRBJ2-7; no reliable D call. The germline V and J ends were trimmed by 4 bases and 1 base, with 6 bases remaining between them. Germline V gene data show CDR1 as SGDLS and CDR2 as YYNGEE. This CDR3 contains 12 residues. The CDR3 DNA reads as TGTGCCAGCAGCAGGGATTCCTACGAGCAGTACTTC. It codes for CASSRDSYEQYF. Filled out from reference TRBV9 and TRBJ2-7, the complete variable domain reads DSGVTQTPKHLITATGQRVTLRCSPRSGDLSVYWYQQSLDQGLQFLIQYYNGEERAKGNILERFSAQQFPDLHSELNLSSLELGDSALYFCASSRDSYEQYFGPGTRLTVT.